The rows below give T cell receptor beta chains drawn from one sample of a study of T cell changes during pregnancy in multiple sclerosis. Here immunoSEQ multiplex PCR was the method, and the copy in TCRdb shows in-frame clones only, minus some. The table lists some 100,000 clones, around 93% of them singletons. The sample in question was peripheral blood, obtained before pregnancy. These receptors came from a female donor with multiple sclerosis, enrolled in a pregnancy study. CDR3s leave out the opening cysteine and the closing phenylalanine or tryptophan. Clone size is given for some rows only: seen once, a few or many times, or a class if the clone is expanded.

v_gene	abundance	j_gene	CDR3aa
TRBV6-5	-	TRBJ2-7	ASSYGHSSYEQY
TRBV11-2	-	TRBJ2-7	ASSPLQGTLNYEQY
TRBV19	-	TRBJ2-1	ASSFTSGLSSYNEQF
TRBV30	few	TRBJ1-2	AWSTGLNYGYT
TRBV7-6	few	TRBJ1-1	ASSGGNEAF
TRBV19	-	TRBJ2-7	ASSMTGSSYEQY
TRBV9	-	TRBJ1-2	ASSPRDRVGYT
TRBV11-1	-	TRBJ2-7	ASRPTGGRNEQY
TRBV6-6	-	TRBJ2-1	ASKETSGIPFNEQF
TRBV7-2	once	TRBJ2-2	ASSPSTGELF
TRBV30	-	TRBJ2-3	AWSLAGSTDTQY
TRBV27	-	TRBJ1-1	ASSLSGGGLTEAF
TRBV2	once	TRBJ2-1	ASSESGWTPGEQF
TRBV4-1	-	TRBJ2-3	ASSQDSRGDTQY
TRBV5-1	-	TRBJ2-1	ASSGMDRREQF
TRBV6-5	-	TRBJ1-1	ASSTLGTGSTEAF
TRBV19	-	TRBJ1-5	ASSIVRGFRQPQH
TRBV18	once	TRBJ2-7	ASSPTVHEQY
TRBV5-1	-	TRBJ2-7	ASTLARDTSYEQY
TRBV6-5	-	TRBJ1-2	ASSYSGGPADGYT
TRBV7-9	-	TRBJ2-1	ASSLRSGSYNEQF
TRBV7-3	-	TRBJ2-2	ASRRGQGNTGELF